What follows are 8 T cell receptor beta chains derived from one specimen sequenced in a study of T cell responses to AZD1222 COVID-19 vaccine. Some clones are missing from TCRdb's copy, which holds only in-frame ones; the method was immunoSEQ multiplex PCR. The data show over 120,000 clones, around nine tenths seen once. Sequencing was performed on peripheral blood, taken on day 0 of AZD1222 vaccination. These receptors all stem from an adult in good health.

The chain combines TRBV6-5 with TRBJ1-2; TRBD1 matches at 10 bases. The CDR3 extends over 14 amino acids. From germline, CDR1 is MNHEY and CDR2 SVGAGI. V shed 8 bases, J shed 2 bases, and the junction held 5 bases outside the gene matches. CDR3 residues: CASSRTGGNYGYTF. CDR3 nucleotide sequence: TGTGCCAGCTCGCGGACAGGGGGGAACTATGGCTACACCTTC.

The rearrangement uses TRBV7-5 and TRBJ1-3. TRBV7-5 has pseudogene status. The CDR3 consists of 19 residues. In DNA form, the CDR3 reads TGTGTCAGAAGCTTAGGGGGGGTTCCCAGAGATAACTCTGGAAACACCATATATTTT. Translated: CVRSLGGVPRDNSGNTIYF.

The V call is TRBV28, the J call TRBJ1-5, with TRBD1 as a possible D gene (6 bases). The CDR3 totals 13 residues. CDR1 and CDR2 (germline): MDHEN, SYDVKM. V lost 8 bases and J 0 bases, leaving 8 bases between the germline ends. CDR3 in amino acids: CASEGGSNQPQHF. In DNA form, the CDR3 reads TGTGCCAGCGAGGGGGGTAGCAATCAGCCCCAGCATTTT. Full variable domain (missing parts from reference TRBV28 and TRBJ1-5): DVKVTQSSRYLVKRTGEKVFLECVQDMDHENMFWYRQDPGLGLRLIYFSYDVKMKEKGDIPEGYSVSREKKERFSLILESASTNQTSMYLCASEGGSNQPQHFGDGTRLSIL.

The chain carries TRBV27 and TRBJ2-7; D unresolved. V was trimmed by 0 bases and J by 6 bases, leaving 9 bases between them. This CDR3 is built from 13 residues. Per the germline V gene, CDR1 is MNHEY and CDR2 is SMNVEV (reference sequence). CDR3 coding DNA: TGTGCCAGCAGTTTATCGTCAAACGGCGAGCAGTACTTC. Translated, it gives CASSLSSNGEQYF.

The chain employs TRBV19 and TRBJ2-3; 7 bases are shared with TRBD1. This CDR3 is 16 amino acids long. V lost 6 bases and J lost 0; bases outside the gene matches: 9. In germline, CDR1 is LNHDA, CDR2 SQIVND (reference sequence). The CDR3 reads CASSPSGTASTDTQYF. DNA for the CDR3: TGTGCCAGTAGCCCGTCGGGGACAGCTAGCACAGATACGCAGTATTTT.

The J gene is TRBJ1-6, the V gene TRBV7-2, with a possible D match to TRBD1 (6 bases). Germline V gene sequence: CDR1 SGHTA, CDR2 FQGNSA. V lost 1 base, J lost 11 bases, and 15 bases lay in between. CDR3 size: 15 residues. The CDR3 protein is CASSLEANRDTPLHF. CDR3 nucleotides: TGTGCCAGCAGCTTAGAGGCCAACAGGGATACACCCCTCCACTTT.

This chain uses TRBV21-1 with TRBJ1-2. TRBV21-1 is flagged as a pseudogene. CDR3 length: 15 amino acids. CDR3 sequence (DNA): TGTGCCAGCAGCCCGCAAGGGACGGGTGGTCATGGCTACACCTTC. Protein: CASSPQGTGGHGYTF.

V is TRBV7-2 and J is TRBJ1-1; 9 bases match TRBD1. This CDR3 comprises 16 residues. J gave up 1 base and V 4 bases, and 7 bases lay outside the gene matches. Per germline, CDR1 SGHTA and CDR2 FQGNSA. CDR3 DNA: TGTGCCAGCAGCTATTGGGGACAGGGAGGGAACACTGAAGCTTTCTTT. Its protein is CASSYWGQGGNTEAFF.